This T cell receptor beta chain came from a study of blood T cell repertoires in COVID-19. As for the study in general: PBMCs, B-cell-depleted T cells, or T cells provided the cDNA or gDNA that made up the material.

J was trimmed by 4 bases and V by 5 bases; bases with no gene match: 9. The CDR3 runs 15 residues. The germline V gene encodes CDR1 SGHRS and CDR2 YFSETQ. Data came from immunoSEQ multiplex PCR; TCRdb stores just in-frame clones and leaves some out. The table shows around 110,000 clones, with roughly 86% occurring only once. The sequence came from a man between 40 and 49 years old with acute or convalescent COVID-19. Material: peripheral blood. The V call is TRBV5-1, the J call TRBJ1-2; 9 nucleotides align to TRBD1. The CDR3 sequence is CASRFDGTGSYGYTF. CDR3 DNA sequence: TGCGCCAGCAGATTTGACGGGACAGGGAGCTATGGCTACACCTTC.